This is a list of T cell receptor beta chains from one sample in a study of beta chain features in type 1 diabetes. Data came from immunoSEQ multiplex PCR; TCRdb stores just in-frame clones and leaves some out. The sample includes around 710,000 clones, 9.5% to 15% of them seen just once. Sequencing was carried out using naive CD4+ T cells from blood. The receptors stem from a man in his thirties or forties with type 1 diabetes. The CDR3 runs from the conserved cysteine through the conserved F or W. Fields, in order: J gene, CDR3 length, V gene, CDR3 protein.

TRBJ2-2	14	TRBV7-9	CASSLAVNTGELFF
TRBJ1-2	18	TRBV7-2	CASSLVSLTGGSNYGYTF
TRBJ1-2	15	TRBV4-1	CASSPASDRGDGYTF
TRBJ2-3	16	TRBV27	CASRPQGARSTDTQYF
TRBJ1-2	15	TRBV7-2	CASSLASPANYGYTF
TRBJ2-5	17	TRBV7-2	CASSLTGQGARQETQYF
TRBJ1-2	12	TRBV9	CASSVEPGGYTF
TRBJ2-4	13	TRBV14	CASSQDLGNIQYF
TRBJ2-2	16	TRBV5-4	CASSLGLAGFNGELFF
TRBJ2-1	11	TRBV14	CASSQLDEQFF
TRBJ2-2	13	TRBV2	CASSSSASGELFF
TRBJ2-1	15	TRBV6-4	CASRRLAGGPDEQFF
TRBJ2-3	14	TRBV7-9	CASSLHGVTDTQYF
TRBJ1-6	13	TRBV5-1	CASSSNYNSPLHF
TRBJ2-7	15	TRBV4-3	CASSQGAGVAYEQYF
TRBJ2-2	16	TRBV11-3	CASSLFGAANTGELFF
TRBJ1-4	12	TRBV30	CAWRDTAEKLFF
TRBJ1-6	16	TRBV5-8	CASSWDRVNQASPLHF
TRBJ2-7	16	TRBV11-2	CASSPSNWRQGREQYF
TRBJ2-3	15	TRBV6-5	CASSYGQPSTDTQYF
TRBJ2-1	15	TRBV9	CASSVGAGGYNEQFF
TRBJ2-7	15	TRBV6-5	CASSYSGASADEQYF
TRBJ1-5	18	TRBV4-2	CASSQDLAATGGSQPQHF
TRBJ2-3	15	TRBV14	CASSHPGLAGDTQYF
TRBJ1-5	15	TRBV7-2	CASSSRDRVNQPQHF
TRBJ1-5	15	TRBV6-6	CASEQDRYSNQPQHF
TRBJ2-2	14	TRBV28	CASTLGGETGELFF
TRBJ2-7	14	TRBV5-1	CASSPRTGSDEQYF
TRBJ2-3	15	TRBV5-6	CASSSLGQGIDTQYF
TRBJ1-6	14	TRBV2	CASTLTGSNSPLHF
TRBJ1-5	13	TRBV5-1	CASSLGENQPQHF
TRBJ2-7	14	TRBV10-3	CAISEQGQDYEQYF
TRBJ2-1	15	TRBV7-6	CASSLGSVASNEQFF
TRBJ2-7	13	TRBV19	CASSILRDGEQYF
TRBJ2-3	14	TRBV4-3	CASSTGWGPDTQYF
TRBJ2-7	15	TRBV4-2	CASSDTTGFSYEQYF
TRBJ2-1	13	TRBV11-2	CASSLARYNEQFF
TRBJ2-3	12	TRBV7-8	CASSLAADTQYF
TRBJ2-7	13	TRBV4-1	CASSHTQGNEQYF
TRBJ2-6	16	TRBV6-6	CATTRVLGSGANVLTF
TRBJ2-5	15	TRBV28	CASSLPRQEQETQYF
TRBJ2-2	15	TRBV5-4	CASSRDRRNTGELFF
TRBJ1-2	14	TRBV2	CASTMDRVSYGYTF
TRBJ2-7	13	TRBV13	CASTLAGGYEQYF
TRBJ2-1	13	TRBV5-6	CASFERGHNEQFF
TRBJ1-5	14	TRBV27	CASSRVGSNQPQHF
TRBJ1-4	16	TRBV4-2	CASSQDYRDGHEKLFF
TRBJ1-1	14	TRBV2	CASSSQGVITEAFF
TRBJ1-5	15	TRBV4-3	CASSQDFGAGQPQHF
TRBJ2-7	15	TRBV7-2	CASSPREANAYEQYF
TRBJ2-7	13	TRBV7-3	CASARGSSYEQYF
TRBJ2-7	14	TRBV18	CASSPVSGRYEQYF
TRBJ2-5	13	TRBV2	CASSRDSKETQYF
TRBJ2-2	16	TRBV7-8	CASSYNAKGTTGELFF